Described below is a single T cell receptor beta chain sequence and its context. What it binds is not known. This table comes from immunoSEQ multiplex PCR, and its TCRdb copy is limited to in-frame clones, with some not included. The data show about 15,000 clones, none appearing only once, with over 9.5% held by the ten largest. This entry comes from a study of T cell clonality in common variable immunodeficiency. Regarding the study as a whole: In common variable immunodeficiency, TCR beta chains reportedly carried fewer deletions and N-nucleotide insertions.

Sample: peripheral blood mononuclear cells. The TCR was taken from a human donor with common variable immunodeficiency.

The CDR3 protein is CATLSGGTDTQYF. CDR3 DNA, as far as it was read: TGTGCCACCCTCAGCGGGGGGACAGATACG. The gene calls are TRBV6-2 or TRBV6-3 and TRBJ2-3; 9 positions match TRBD2. With the read ending 3 residues before the CDR3 end, the germline J gene is used to fill in that end. The CDR3 totals 13 residues. V shed 10 bases, J shed 3 bases, and the junction held 5 bases outside the gene matches. Germline CDR1 reads MNHEY; CDR2 reads SVGEGT.